This T cell receptor (beta chain) came from a study of OX40 agonist ivuxolimab in advanced cancers. Looking at the study overall: Ivuxolimab, which targeted the costimulatory receptor OX40 (CD134), was an agonistic, fully human IgG2 monoclonal antibody. The paper covers the monotherapy dose-escalation part of the phase I ivuxolimab trial, which included N ≈ 57 patients. Partial responses were achieved by three dose-escalation patients, of whom one had hepatocellular carcinoma and two had cutaneous melanoma. The purpose of peripheral TCRbeta sequencing was to test whether ivuxolimab changed TCR sequence diversity and led to clonal T-cell expansion. Of the approximately 54 dose-escalation patients, hepatocellular carcinoma was present in roughly 19, melanoma in roughly 15, renal cell carcinoma in 9 and head and neck cancer in 9. Intravenous ivuxolimab was administered to patients every 2 weeks at six dose levels: 0.01, 0.1, 0.3, 1.5, 3 and 10 mg/kg. Patients were allowed to have had prior anti-PD-1, anti-PD-L1 or anti-CTLA-4 therapy, and less than 45% of the dose-escalation patients had previously received checkpoint inhibitors. A male proportion of around 81% and a mean age of approximately 58 years, ranging from about 20 to 85, were recorded for the dose-escalation cohort.

Genomic DNA was isolated from the sorted cells so that the TCRbeta CDR3 region could be sequenced. The immunoSEQ Assay was used for sequencing of TCRbeta CDR3 regions. TCRdb obtained this table from immuneACCESS and retained in-frame rearrangements with V and J assigned. These tables miss some clones; where compared with another copy, unresolved V genes account for less than half of the shortfall, and the remainder is unexplained. The sample table holds 45,000 to 60,000 clones, of which approximately 95% were seen once. The ten largest clones add up to about 25% of the sample. Patients with a history of autoimmune disease or receiving systemic immunosuppression were excluded from the trial. Peripheral blood for TCR sequencing was drawn from every dose cohort at baseline, at cycle 4 day 1 and at cycle 7 day 1. The samples were taken from a phase I, first-in-human, multicenter, open-label dose-escalation trial of ivuxolimab. The trial enrolled adults with locally advanced or metastatic head and neck squamous cell, hepatocellular, melanoma or renal cell carcinoma. Before TCR sequencing, CD4+ and CD8+ T cells were separately sorted from peripheral blood.

Findings and caveats that apply to the study as a whole: Which antigens the clonally expanded peripheral T cells were specific for was not determined. After ivuxolimab, CD8+ T cells had more expanded clones than CD4+ T cells on average. At doses from 0.1 to 3.0 mg/kg, clonal expansion was seen in both CD4+ and CD8+ blood T cells between baseline and week 6. In the 0.1-3.0 mg/kg groups, partial responders were among the patients with the lowest normalized peripheral clonal expansion, particularly in CD8+ T cells. Low levels of normalized T-cell clonal expansion were also seen in some nonresponding patients.

Sequences SEHNR (CDR1) and FQNEAQ (CDR2) are obtained from the germline V gene (reference sequence). V ends up 3 bases short and J 2 bases short, with an unmatched junction base count of 6. Reading from cysteine to phenylalanine, the CDR3 counts 15 amino acids. Kept here is only the CDR3 DNA, which spans 45 bases and is read in frame from base 1. Of note for this clone: Its antigen is still unknown. The input lacks base qualities; no much larger clone sits a single base away.

Material: CD4+ or CD8+ T cells sorted from blood, obtained in a trial of the OX40 agonist ivuxolimab. The TCR comes from an adult with an advanced solid tumor such as melanoma, head and neck, liver or kidney cancer. The sequence joins TRBV7-9 to TRBJ2-7; a stretch of 8 junction bases matches TRBD1. The CDR3 reads CASSFAGGLAYEQYF. The sequenced DNA: TGTGCCAGCAGCTTCGCAGGGGGCTTGGCCTACGAGCAGTACTTC. This CDR3, with the reference TRBV7-9 and TRBJ2-7 proteins standing in past its ends, gives the full variable domain DTGVSQNPRHKITKRGQNVTFRCDPISEHNRLYWYRQTLGQGPEFLTYFQNEAQLEKSRLLSDRFSAERPKGSFSTLEIQRTEQGDSAMYLCASSFAGGLAYEQYFGPGTRLTVT.